Listed here are 8 T cell receptor beta chains from one sample, sequenced in a study of long-term antiretroviral therapy in people with HIV. A v3.0 immunoSEQ assay was performed at survey level. Data came from immunoSEQ multiplex PCR; TCRdb stores just in-frame clones and leaves some out. The data hold 24,000 or so clones, with roughly 96% observed a single time. This sample comprised unsorted PBMCs, obtained roughly 5.1 years after starting antiretroviral therapy. These receptors came from a woman in her fifties or sixties with HIV.

The chain combines TRBV9 with TRBJ2-3; TRBD2 agrees at 12 bases. V was pared by 6 bases and J by 9 bases, with 8 bases of the junction left unmatched. Germline lookup yields CDR1 SGDLS and CDR2 YYNGEE. The CDR3 spans 14 residues. The CDR3 here is CASTMILAGGTQYF. The CDR3 DNA is TGTGCCAGCACCATGATACTAGCGGGGGGCACGCAGTATTTT.

V and J are TRBV7-9 and TRBJ2-3, with no clear D. This CDR3 region has 14 residues. V lost 2 bases and J 6 bases, leaving 12 bases between the germline ends. The V gene's germline CDR1 is SEHNR and CDR2 FQNEAQ (reference sequence). CDR3 protein: CASSLSLTYDTQYF. The CDR3 nucleotides read TGTGCCAGCAGCTTATCCCTGACCTACGATACGCAGTATTTT.

The rearrangement joins TRBV5-1 to TRBJ1-3, with TRBD1 as a possible D gene (6 bases). The CDR3 has 17 residues. The germline V and J ends were trimmed by 0 bases and 1 base, with 14 bases remaining between them. Germline loops: CDR1 SGHRS, CDR2 YFSETQ. The DNA of the CDR3 is TGCGCCAGCAGCTTGGGATTGTCAGGGGTTTCTGGAAACACCATATATTTT. Its translation: CASSLGLSGVSGNTIYF.

The chain is built from TRBV2 and TRBJ2-7, with 7 bases matching TRBD2. This CDR3 has 13 residues. Trimming at V came to 4 bases and at J to 2 bases, leaving 2 bases not matched to a gene. Looked up from germline, CDR1 is SNHLY and CDR2 is FYNNEI. As DNA, the CDR3 is TGTGCCAGCAGTGTAGCGGGCCCCTACGAGCAGTACTTC. This translates into CASSVAGPYEQYF.

This sequence joins TRBV27 and TRBJ1-1, with D maybe TRBD1 (5 bases). V gave up 0 bases and J gave up 4 bases, with 6 bases separating them. Germline V CDR1 and CDR2: MNHEY, SMNVEV (reference sequence). The CDR3 is made up of 13 amino acids. CDR3 in amino acids: CASSLSRGTEAFF. The CDR3, as DNA: TGTGCCAGCAGTTTATCAAGGGGCACTGAAGCTTTCTTT.

The chain recombines TRBV7-2 with TRBJ1-5; possibly TRBD1 for D (6 bases). V was clipped by 5 bases and J by 7 bases, with 12 bases between them. The CDR3 extends over 13 amino acids. From germline, CDR1 is SGHTA and CDR2 FQGNSA. CDR3 DNA sequence: TGTGCCAGCAGCCTTAACAGGGAACAGCCCCAGCATTTT. Encoded protein: CASSLNREQPQHF.

In its sample, this clone was seen once. V usage is TRBV28 and J usage is TRBJ1-3; D gene uncertain. The germline CDR1 and CDR2 sequences are MDHEN and SYDVKM. Trimming took 4 bases from V and 0 from J, leaving 10 bases between them. The CDR3 loop spans 15 amino acids. The CDR3 here is CASSSGGASGNTIYF. The CDR3 nucleotides are TGTGCCAGCAGTTCCGGAGGAGCCTCTGGAAACACCATATATTTT.

The chain combines TRBV6-1 with TRBJ2-3; 7 positions match TRBD1. Trimming cost V 0 bases and J 2 bases; bases outside gene matches: 2. The length of the CDR3 is 15 residues. Germline V gives CDR1 MNHNS, CDR2 SASEGT. In DNA form, the CDR3 reads TGTGCCAGCAGTGAAGCAGGGACAGACACAGATACGCAGTATTTT. Amino acid sequence: CASSEAGTDTDTQYF.